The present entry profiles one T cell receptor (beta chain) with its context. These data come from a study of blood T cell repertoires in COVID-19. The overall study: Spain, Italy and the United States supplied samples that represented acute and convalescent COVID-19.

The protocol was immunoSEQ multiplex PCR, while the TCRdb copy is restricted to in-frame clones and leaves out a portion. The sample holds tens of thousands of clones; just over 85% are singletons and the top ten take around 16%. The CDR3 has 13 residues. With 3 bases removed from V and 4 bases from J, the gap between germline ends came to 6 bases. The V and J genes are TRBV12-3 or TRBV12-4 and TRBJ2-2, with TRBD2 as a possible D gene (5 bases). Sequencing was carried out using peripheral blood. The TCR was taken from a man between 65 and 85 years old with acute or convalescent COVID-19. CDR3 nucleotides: TGTGCCAGCAGTTTGGGGAGCACCGGGGAGCTGTTTTTT. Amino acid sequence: CASSLGSTGELFF.